Listed below are T cell receptor beta chains from one sample, sequenced in a study of siplizumab effects on memory and regulatory T cells. Sequencing used immunoSEQ multiplex PCR; TCRdb keeps in-frame clones, though not all of them. Of around 100,000 clones listed, about nine tenths were seen once; the top ten hold approximately 0.15%. Sequenced sample: CD4+ T cells sorted from blood. All receptors come from a human donor in good health. The CDR3 runs from the conserved cysteine through the conserved F or W. The D gene is left open where the match is weak. Expanded clones are given a class, and other clones once, few, many or no size at all.

j_call v_call clone_size d_call cdr3_aa cdr3_nt
TRBJ1-1 TRBV10-3 NA TRBD1 CAIKQANRGAFF TGTGCCATAAAACAGGCCAACAGGGGGGCTTTCTTT
TRBJ1-4 TRBV19 NA TRBD1 CASSTYYSRDSYEKLFF TGTGCCAGTAGTACGTATTATTCCCGGGACAGCTATGAAAAACTGTTTTTT
TRBJ1-6 TRBV7-3 NA NA CASSLTGGYNSPLHF TGTGCCAGCAGCTTAACAGGGGGTTATAATTCACCCCTCCACTTT
TRBJ2-1 TRBV19 NA NA CASSIGIHEQFF TGTGCCAGTAGTATCGGCATTCACGAGCAGTTCTTC
TRBJ1-2 TRBV19 NA TRBD1 CASSIEGTGVGYTF TGTGCCAGTAGTATAGAAGGGACAGGGGTTGGCTACACCTTC
TRBJ1-6 TRBV5-4 NA TRBD1 CASSAGQGISPLHF TGTGCCAGCAGCGCGGGACAGGGGATTTCACCCCTCCACTTT
TRBJ1-4 TRBV14 NA TRBD1 CASSQDFGDSVEKLFF TGTGCCAGCAGCCAAGATTTTGGGGACAGTGTCGAAAAACTGTTTTTT
TRBJ2-4 TRBV7-6 NA TRBD1 CASSRGTGSMDIQYF TGTGCCAGCAGCCGGGGGACAGGGTCAATGGACATTCAGTACTTC
TRBJ2-3 TRBV7-2 NA NA CASSLLGQFLDTQYF TGTGCCAGCAGCCTACTCGGACAGTTTTTAGATACGCAGTATTTT
TRBJ1-5 TRBV6-4 once NA CASSDSGGTQPQHF TGTGCCAGCAGTGACTCTGGGGGAACTCAGCCCCAGCATTTT
TRBJ1-3 TRBV19 NA NA CASSRGSSPGNTIYF TGTGCCAGTAGTAGAGGGTCTTCCCCTGGAAACACCATATATTTT
TRBJ2-7 TRBV10-3 NA NA CAISESGEQYF TGTGCCATCAGTGAGTCGGGTGAGCAGTACTTC
TRBJ1-6 TRBV5-1 NA NA CASSFGGVGDSPLHF TGCGCCAGCAGCTTCGGAGGGGTGGGGGATTCACCCCTCCACTTT
TRBJ1-1 TRBV5-1 NA TRBD1 CASSADRGGNTEAFF TGCGCCAGCAGCGCGGACAGGGGAGGGAACACTGAAGCTTTCTTT
TRBJ2-7 TRBV5-1 NA NA CASSLATPGGTYEQYF TGCGCCAGCAGCTTGGCCACCCCTGGGGGCACGTACGAGCAGTACTTC
TRBJ1-5 TRBV7-4 once NA CASSLGLQPQHF TGTGCCAGCAGCTTGGGTCTTCAGCCCCAGCATTTT
TRBJ2-7 TRBV7-2 NA TRBD1 CASSFTGTGINEQYF TGTGCCAGCAGCTTTACCGGGACAGGGATCAACGAGCAGTACTTC
TRBJ2-3 TRBV6-1 NA NA CASSEWGDTQYF TGTGCCAGCAGTGAGTGGGGAGATACGCAGTATTTT
TRBJ2-7 TRBV19 NA TRBD2 CASTAGGKLVQYF TGTGCCAGTACGGCGGGGGGGAAACTGGTGCAGTACTTC
TRBJ2-5 TRBV11-2 NA NA CASSPPLGEETQYF TGTGCCAGCAGCCCCCCACTAGGGGAAGAGACCCAGTACTTC
TRBJ1-1 TRBV5-1 NA TRBD1 CASSAGQGQGGDTEAFF TGCGCCAGCAGCGCAGGCCAAGGACAGGGCGGTGATACTGAAGCTTTCTTT
TRBJ1-1 TRBV30 NA NA CAWRHNSLTEAFF TGTGCCTGGAGACATAACAGTTTAACTGAAGCTTTCTTT
TRBJ1-6 TRBV19 NA NA CASSPGENVNSPLHF TGTGCCAGTTCCCCAGGGGAGAATGTGAATTCACCCCTCCACTTT
TRBJ1-3 TRBV5-1 NA NA CASSPGAVYGNTIYF TGCGCCAGCAGCCCGGGGGCGGTATATGGAAACACCATATATTTT
TRBJ2-3 TRBV5-6 NA TRBD1 CASSSPGQVKDTQYF TGTGCCAGCAGCTCCCCGGGACAGGTAAAAGATACGCAGTATTTT